The 10 T cell receptor beta chains in this list originate from one sample, sequenced in a study of T cell responses to AZD1222 COVID-19 vaccine. The data were produced by immunoSEQ multiplex PCR, yet TCRdb's version contains in-frame clones alone and is incomplete. The table has 100,000 to 150,000 clones, around 93% seen once. The sequencing here drew on peripheral blood, taken on day 0 of AZD1222 vaccination. Receptors were obtained from an adult in good health.

This clone was seen once. The chain joins TRBV6-6 to TRBJ1-1, with D perhaps TRBD1 (5 bases). Germline V gene lookup returns CDR1 MNHNY and CDR2 SVGAGI (reference sequence). The V end lost 7 bases, the J end lost 1 base, and 13 bases lay between the germline ends. The CDR3 runs to 14 residues. The CDR3 loop is CASTGWDGNTEAFF. The CDR3 region has the DNA TGTGCCAGCACCGGATGGGACGGGAACACTGAAGCTTTCTTT.

The chain uses TRBV6-1 and TRBJ1-5, with 9 bases matching TRBD1. The CDR3 sequence is 15 residues long. V was pared by 1 base and J by 5 bases, with 3 bases of the junction left unmatched. From germline, CDR1 is MNHNS and CDR2 SASEGT. CDR3 nucleotides: TGTGCCAGCAGTGAAGAGGGACAGGGATATCAGCCCCAGCATTTT. Translated: CASSEEGQGYQPQHF.

This chain joins TRBV2 and TRBJ1-3; perhaps TRBD1 as D (5 bases). V was shortened by 6 bases and J by 4 bases, with 16 bases between the two germline ends. The CDR3 covers 15 residues. CDR1 is SNHLY, CDR2 FYNNEI, per germline. CDR3 sequence reads: CASRPNRNGGNTIYF. For the CDR3, the DNA is TGTGCCAGCAGACCCAACAGGAATGGCGGAAACACCATATATTTT.

This clone was seen a single time. The chain links TRBV7-8 to TRBJ2-5, with 11 bases fitting TRBD2. V trimming: 2 bases; J trimming: 1 base; junction bases outside the gene matches: 3. This CDR3 has 16 amino acids. Germline V lookup: CDR1 SGHVS, CDR2 FQNEAQ. The CDR3 loop is CASSLLLAGVQETQYF. The CDR3 DNA is TGTGCCAGCAGCTTACTACTAGCGGGAGTCCAAGAGACCCAGTACTTC.

The V call is TRBV7-9, the J call TRBJ1-2, with 12 positions matching TRBD1. V dropped 4 bases and J dropped 4; count of bases not matched to a gene: 7. The CDR3 totals 16 residues. CDR1 is SEHNR, CDR2 FQNEAQ, per germline (reference sequence). CDR3: CASSSSGTGGLYGYTF. CDR3 coding DNA: TGTGCCAGCAGCTCATCCGGGACAGGGGGCCTCTATGGCTACACCTTC.

The chain recombines TRBV7-9 with TRBJ1-2, with no clear D. The germline V gene encodes CDR1 SEHNR and CDR2 FQNEAQ (reference sequence). The CDR3 consists of 14 residues. The ends were cut back, 5 bases at V and 4 bases at J, with 14 bases in the middle. The CDR3 loop is CASSPGELGYGYTF. CDR3 nucleotides: TGTGCCAGCAGCCCCGGAGAGTTGGGCTATGGCTACACCTTC.

The J gene is TRBJ1-5, the V gene TRBV7-2; D may be TRBD1 (5 bases). V was shortened by 1 base and J by 4 bases, with 17 bases between the two germline ends. Germline-derived CDR1 and CDR2 are SGHTA and FQGNSA. The CDR3 extends over 17 amino acids. The CDR3 spells CASSLGGNRLGNQPQHF. Written as DNA, the CDR3 is TGTGCCAGCAGCTTAGGGGGGAATCGGCTGGGGAATCAGCCCCAGCATTTT.

The genes are TRBV7-3 and TRBJ2-3, with 7 nucleotides matching TRBD1. Germline CDR1 and CDR2: SGHTA and FQGTGA. CDR3 length: 14 amino acids. J was trimmed by 5 bases and V by 5 bases; bases with no gene match: 7. The CDR3 nucleotides are TGTGCCAGCAGCCGAACAGGGGCTTTAGATACGCAGTATTTT. It encodes CASSRTGALDTQYF.

V is TRBV7-9 and J is TRBJ2-7, with 12 positions matching TRBD2. The CDR3 runs 13 residues. Germline CDR1 SEHNR, CDR2 FQNEAQ (reference sequence). V was clipped by 6 bases and J by 7 bases; unmatched bases: 4. The CDR3 sequence is CASRPGLAGEQYF. CDR3 nucleotides: TGTGCCAGCAGGCCGGGACTAGCGGGTGAGCAGTACTTC.

The rearrangement uses TRBV30 and TRBJ1-3, with D possibly TRBD1 on 6 matching bases. In germline, CDR1 is GTSNPN, CDR2 SVGIG (reference sequence). This CDR3 has 13 amino acids. V was clipped by 3 bases and J by 4 bases, with 10 bases between them. The CDR3 sequence: CAWRGQNGNTIYF. The DNA of the CDR3 is TGTGCCTGGAGAGGACAGAACGGAAACACCATATATTTT.